The rows below give T cell receptor beta chains drawn from one sample of a study of blood T cell repertoires in COVID-19. Data came from immunoSEQ multiplex PCR; TCRdb stores just in-frame clones and leaves some out. The sample yields over 150,000 clones, approximately 91% seen once. The sequenced sample consisted of peripheral blood. All receptors derive from a man younger than 35 with acute or convalescent COVID-19. Each CDR3 is given with its conserved first and last residue. Fields, in order: V gene, J gene, CDR3 protein.

V gene: TRBV5-6; J gene: TRBJ1-2; CDR3 protein: CASNTPGTGSNYGYTF
V gene: TRBV5-1; J gene: TRBJ2-7; CDR3 protein: CASSQTGGRFDEQYF
V gene: TRBV7-2; J gene: TRBJ1-5; CDR3 protein: CASSPLLNQPQHF
V gene: TRBV25-1; J gene: TRBJ2-3; CDR3 protein: CASSFSGLTDTQYF
V gene: TRBV6-5; J gene: TRBJ2-7; CDR3 protein: CASTILAGGYEQYF
V gene: TRBV24-1; J gene: TRBJ2-3; CDR3 protein: CATGTDRGSTDTQYF
V gene: TRBV12-3/TRBV12-4; J gene: TRBJ2-7; CDR3 protein: CASSFSVYEQYF
V gene: TRBV24-1; J gene: TRBJ2-2; CDR3 protein: CATGRAAGGTGELFF
V gene: TRBV15; J gene: TRBJ2-7; CDR3 protein: CATSREPPTGSTYEQYF
V gene: TRBV5-6; J gene: TRBJ1-2; CDR3 protein: CASSAGQGESGYTF
V gene: TRBV25-1; J gene: TRBJ1-1; CDR3 protein: CASSVMADMNTEAFF
V gene: TRBV9; J gene: TRBJ2-3; CDR3 protein: CASSTDITDTQYF
V gene: TRBV5-1; J gene: TRBJ1-2; CDR3 protein: CASSFTSQGPYGYTF
V gene: TRBV11-2; J gene: TRBJ2-6; CDR3 protein: CASRSLLVEFSGANVLTF
V gene: TRBV11-3; J gene: TRBJ2-1; CDR3 protein: CASSFSLASGYNEQFF
V gene: TRBV18; J gene: TRBJ1-5; CDR3 protein: CASSPQGASNQPQHF
V gene: TRBV30; J gene: TRBJ2-6; CDR3 protein: CAWSLTGLSFGANVLTF
V gene: TRBV4-1; J gene: TRBJ1-2; CDR3 protein: CASSQDWTGNGYTF
V gene: TRBV7-9; J gene: TRBJ2-7; CDR3 protein: CASSPVERGIYEQYF
V gene: TRBV18; J gene: TRBJ1-2; CDR3 protein: CASSPPQVLRNYGYTF
V gene: TRBV24-1; J gene: TRBJ2-5; CDR3 protein: CATSDRGNQETQYF
V gene: TRBV7-9; J gene: TRBJ2-1; CDR3 protein: CASSLGFTSGINEQFF
V gene: TRBV10-2; J gene: TRBJ2-7; CDR3 protein: CASSERGTSQRF
V gene: TRBV6-5; J gene: TRBJ1-5; CDR3 protein: CASSPTGNSNQPQHF
V gene: TRBV7-7; J gene: TRBJ2-3; CDR3 protein: CASSTSQFGTQYF
V gene: TRBV30; J gene: TRBJ1-5; CDR3 protein: CAWSVRSGQPQHF
V gene: TRBV5-1; J gene: TRBJ1-1; CDR3 protein: CASKVRLETEAFF
V gene: TRBV27; J gene: TRBJ2-7; CDR3 protein: CASVGIRTGDGYEQYF
V gene: TRBV6-6; J gene: TRBJ1-4; CDR3 protein: CASSYGTATNEKLFF
V gene: TRBV29-1; J gene: TRBJ2-7; CDR3 protein: CSARWRDYEQYF
V gene: TRBV6-1; J gene: TRBJ2-7; CDR3 protein: CASSDGKQYF
V gene: TRBV15; J gene: TRBJ2-7; CDR3 protein: CATSRERQIYEQYF
V gene: TRBV5-5; J gene: TRBJ1-2; CDR3 protein: CASSATGVFYGYTF
V gene: TRBV5-1; J gene: TRBJ2-1; CDR3 protein: CASSLGGANNEQFF
V gene: TRBV6-5; J gene: TRBJ1-2; CDR3 protein: CASSYSVGGGRGYTF
V gene: TRBV9; J gene: TRBJ2-3; CDR3 protein: CASSVGQGGTDTQYF
V gene: TRBV5-1; J gene: TRBJ2-5; CDR3 protein: CASSLDRTEETQYF
V gene: TRBV2; J gene: TRBJ1-3; CDR3 protein: CASSEGATSSGNTIYF
V gene: TRBV11-3; J gene: TRBJ2-1; CDR3 protein: CASSTGLAGNNEQFF
V gene: TRBV2; J gene: TRBJ2-3; CDR3 protein: CASSSAGQFTDTQYF
V gene: TRBV19; J gene: TRBJ2-7; CDR3 protein: CASSIKGATYEQYF
V gene: TRBV30; J gene: TRBJ1-4; CDR3 protein: CAWSGTVKEKLFF
V gene: TRBV18; J gene: TRBJ1-5; CDR3 protein: CASSPPGTGAAGQPQHF
V gene: TRBV7-9; J gene: TRBJ2-3; CDR3 protein: CASSLELASTDTQYF
V gene: TRBV9; J gene: TRBJ2-1; CDR3 protein: CASSDSRGLANEQFF
V gene: TRBV28; J gene: TRBJ1-1; CDR3 protein: CASSLLQGLEAFF
V gene: TRBV6-5; J gene: TRBJ1-5; CDR3 protein: CASSRSLSNQPQHF
V gene: TRBV18; J gene: TRBJ2-2; CDR3 protein: CASSLGLAGTNTGELFF
V gene: TRBV5-4; J gene: TRBJ2-3; CDR3 protein: CASSLPLTSTDTQYF
V gene: TRBV30; J gene: TRBJ2-1; CDR3 protein: CAWSNKLGENYNEQFF
V gene: TRBV29-1; J gene: TRBJ1-1; CDR3 protein: CSVMTGGNTEAFF
V gene: TRBV10-3; J gene: TRBJ1-2; CDR3 protein: CAIKGDRIYGYTF
V gene: TRBV7-2; J gene: TRBJ2-5; CDR3 protein: CASGRGVQETQYF
V gene: TRBV7-2; J gene: TRBJ1-5; CDR3 protein: CASSPSRPGETQHF